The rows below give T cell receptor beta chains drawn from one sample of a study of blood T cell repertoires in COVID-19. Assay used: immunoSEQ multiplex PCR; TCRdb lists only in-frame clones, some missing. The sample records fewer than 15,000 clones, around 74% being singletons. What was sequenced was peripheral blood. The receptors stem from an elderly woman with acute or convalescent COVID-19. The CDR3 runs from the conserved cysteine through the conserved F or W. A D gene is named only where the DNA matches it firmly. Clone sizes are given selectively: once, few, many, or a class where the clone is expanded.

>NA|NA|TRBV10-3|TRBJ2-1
CAISESNGYEQFF
TGTGCCATCAGTGAGTCGAATGGCTATGAGCAGTTCTTC
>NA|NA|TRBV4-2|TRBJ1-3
CASSQDPGSGNTIYF
TGTGCCAGCAGCCAAGATCCAGGCTCTGGAAACACCATATATTTT
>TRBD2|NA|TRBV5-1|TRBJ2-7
CASRSLAGPGEQYF
TGCGCCAGCAGGTCTCTAGCGGGGCCAGGAGAGCAGTACTTC
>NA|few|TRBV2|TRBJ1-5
CASSTYSNQPQHF
TGTGCCAGCAGTACCTATAGCAATCAGCCCCAGCATTTT
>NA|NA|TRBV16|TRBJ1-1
CASSQLVTGKGTEAFF
TGTGCCAGCAGCCAATTAGTAACAGGCAAGGGCACTGAAGCTTTCTTT
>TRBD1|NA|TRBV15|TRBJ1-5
CATSRGGGDQPQHF
TGTGCCACCAGCAGAGGAGGGGGCGACCAGCCCCAGCATTTT
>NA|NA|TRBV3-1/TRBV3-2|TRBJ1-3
CASSQDPGTIYF
TGTGCCAGCAGCCAAGATCCAGGCACCATATATTTT
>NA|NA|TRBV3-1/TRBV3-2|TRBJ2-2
CASTLGGTGELFF
TGTGCCAGCACCCTAGGGGGCACCGGGGAGCTGTTTTTT
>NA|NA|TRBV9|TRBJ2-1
CASSVELLTSSSYNEQFF
TGTGCCAGCAGCGTAGAACTGCTAACCTCTAGCTCCTACAATGAGCAGTTCTTC
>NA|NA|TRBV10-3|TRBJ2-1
CAIRLSGSSYNEQFF
TGTGCCATCAGACTTAGCGGTAGCTCCTACAATGAGCAGTTCTTC
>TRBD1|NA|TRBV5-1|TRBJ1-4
CASSSTGGQGEKLFF
TGCGCCAGCAGCTCAACAGGGGGCCAGGGTGAAAAACTGTTTTTT
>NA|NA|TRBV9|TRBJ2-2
CASSSTFSGELFF
TGTGCCAGCAGCTCCACTTTCTCCGGGGAGCTGTTTTTT
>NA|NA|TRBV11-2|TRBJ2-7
CASSFLGAYEQYF
TGTGCCAGCAGCTTTCTTGGAGCCTACGAGCAGTACTTC
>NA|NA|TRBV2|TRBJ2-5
CASTDRGETQYF
TGTGCCAGCACCGACCGGGGAGAGACCCAGTACTTC
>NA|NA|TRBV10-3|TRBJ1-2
CAISEGPGNGYTF
TGTGCCATCAGTGAAGGCCCAGGGAATGGCTACACCTTC
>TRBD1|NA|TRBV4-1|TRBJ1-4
CASSQQPNRQGGKLFF
TGCGCCAGCAGCCAACAACCTAACCGACAGGGAGGAAAACTGTTTTTT
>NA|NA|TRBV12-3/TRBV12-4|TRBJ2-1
CASSFTDIDEQFF
TGTGCCAGCAGTTTTACCGACATCGATGAGCAGTTCTTC
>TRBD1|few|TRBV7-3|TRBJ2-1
CASSLRQGAFNEQFF
TGTGCCAGCAGCTTACGACAGGGGGCTTTCAATGAGCAGTTCTTC
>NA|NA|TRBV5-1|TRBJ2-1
CASSLGQVDNEQFF
TGCGCCAGCAGCTTGGGGCAGGTGGACAATGAGCAGTTCTTC
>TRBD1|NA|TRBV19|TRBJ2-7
CASSTGQGTYEQYF
TGTGCCAGTAGTACGGGACAGGGGACCTACGAGCAGTACTTC
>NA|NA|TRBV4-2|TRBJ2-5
CASSQGTPGQETQYF
TGTGCCAGCAGCCAAGGGACCCCGGGGCAAGAGACCCAGTACTTC
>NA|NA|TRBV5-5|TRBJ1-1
CASSTGTLNTEAFF
TGTGCCAGCAGCACCGGGACACTAAACACTGAAGCTTTCTTT
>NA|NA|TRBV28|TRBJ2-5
CATEQGLQETQYF
TGTGCCACCGAACAGGGCCTCCAAGAGACCCAGTACTTC
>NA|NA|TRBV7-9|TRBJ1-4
CATDGGQGEKLFF
TGTGCCACGGACGGGGGGCAGGGTGAAAAACTGTTTTTT
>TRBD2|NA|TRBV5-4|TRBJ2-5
CASSLGLAEQTQYF
TGTGCCAGCAGCCTCGGGCTAGCGGAGCAGACCCAGTACTTC
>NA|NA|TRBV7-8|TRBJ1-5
CASSLLGPNQPQHF
TGTGCCAGCAGCTTACTGGGGCCCAATCAGCCCCAGCATTTT
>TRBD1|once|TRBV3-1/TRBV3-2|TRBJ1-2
CASSQDLRTGGYGYTF
TGTGCCAGCAGCCAAGATTTGAGGACAGGGGGATATGGCTACACCTTC
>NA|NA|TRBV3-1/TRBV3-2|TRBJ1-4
CASSQAPAGEEKLFF
TGTGCCAGCAGCCAAGCCCCCGCGGGTGAGGAAAAACTGTTTTTT
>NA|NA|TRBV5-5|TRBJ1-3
CASSLDAGLGNTIYF
TGTGCCAGCAGCTTGGACGCCGGGTTAGGAAACACCATATATTTT
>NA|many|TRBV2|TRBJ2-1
CARHLAPITYNEQFF
TGTGCCAGGCATTTAGCGCCGATAACCTACAATGAGCAGTTCTTC
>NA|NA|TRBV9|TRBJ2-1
CAGSVVGHSALDEQFF
TGTGCCGGCAGCGTAGTGGGACATTCCGCTTTGGATGAGCAGTTCTTC
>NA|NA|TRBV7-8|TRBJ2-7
CASSPALRVAQYF
TGTGCCAGCAGCCCGGCGTTGCGGGTTGCGCAGTACTTC
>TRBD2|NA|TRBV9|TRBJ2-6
CASSVSRETSGGLKHSGANVLTF
TGTGCCAGCAGCGTAAGCAGGGAGACTAGCGGGGGCCTCAAGCACTCTGGGGCCAACGTCCTGACTTTC
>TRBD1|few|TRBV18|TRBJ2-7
CASSPPTQGAGEQYF
TGTGCCAGCTCACCACCGACCCAGGGGGCTGGCGAGCAGTACTTC
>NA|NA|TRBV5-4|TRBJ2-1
CASSRQDNEQFF
TGTGCCAGCAGCAGACAGGACAATGAGCAGTTCTTC
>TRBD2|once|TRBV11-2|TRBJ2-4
CASSLEGPLAGILAKNIQYF
TGTGCCAGCAGCTTAGAGGGTCCACTAGCGGGGATACTAGCCAAAAACATTCAGTACTTC
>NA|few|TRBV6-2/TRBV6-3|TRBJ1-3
CASSYRGFGNTIYF
TGTGCCAGCAGTTACAGGGGCTTCGGAAACACCATATATTTT